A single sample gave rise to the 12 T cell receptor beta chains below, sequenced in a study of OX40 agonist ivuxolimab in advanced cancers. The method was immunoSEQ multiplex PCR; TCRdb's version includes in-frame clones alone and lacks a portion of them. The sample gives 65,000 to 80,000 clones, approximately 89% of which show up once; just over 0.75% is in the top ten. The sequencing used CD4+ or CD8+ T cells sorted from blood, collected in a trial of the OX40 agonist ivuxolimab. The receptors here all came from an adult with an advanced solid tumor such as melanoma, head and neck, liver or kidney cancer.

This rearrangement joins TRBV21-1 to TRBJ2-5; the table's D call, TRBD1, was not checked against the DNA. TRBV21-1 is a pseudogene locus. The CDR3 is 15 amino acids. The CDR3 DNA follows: TGTGCCAGCAGTTGGAGGGACAGGGTGGAGGAGACCCAGTACTTC. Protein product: CASSWRDRVEETQYF.

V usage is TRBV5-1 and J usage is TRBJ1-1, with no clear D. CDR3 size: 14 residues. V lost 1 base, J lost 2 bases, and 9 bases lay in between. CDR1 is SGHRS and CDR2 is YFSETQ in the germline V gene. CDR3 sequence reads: CASSLSTANTEAFF. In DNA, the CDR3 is TGCGCCAGCAGCTTGAGTACGGCAAACACTGAAGCTTTCTTT. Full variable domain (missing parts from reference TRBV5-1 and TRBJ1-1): KAGVTQTPRYLIKTRGQQVTLSCSPISGHRSVSWYQQTPGQGLQFLFEYFSETQRNKGNFPGRFSGRQFSNSRSEMNVSTLELGDSALYLCASSLSTANTEAFFGQGTRLTVV.

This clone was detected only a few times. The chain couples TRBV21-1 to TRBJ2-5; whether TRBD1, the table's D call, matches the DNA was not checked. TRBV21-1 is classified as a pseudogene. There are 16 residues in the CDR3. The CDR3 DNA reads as TGTGCCAGCAGCAAATCACCACAGGGGGGCGGCGAGACCCAGTACTTC. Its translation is CASSKSPQGGGETQYF.

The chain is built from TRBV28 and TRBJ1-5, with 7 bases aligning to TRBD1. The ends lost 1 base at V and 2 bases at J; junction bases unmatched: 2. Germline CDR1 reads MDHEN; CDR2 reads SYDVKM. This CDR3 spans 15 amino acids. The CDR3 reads CASSLSGGGNQPQHF. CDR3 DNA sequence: TGTGCCAGCAGTTTATCAGGGGGTGGCAATCAGCCCCAGCATTTT.

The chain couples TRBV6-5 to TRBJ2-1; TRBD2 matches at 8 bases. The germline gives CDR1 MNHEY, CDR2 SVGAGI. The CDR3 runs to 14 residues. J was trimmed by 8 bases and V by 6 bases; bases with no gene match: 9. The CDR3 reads CASRGGLAGYEQFF. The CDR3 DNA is TGTGCCAGCAGGGGCGGACTAGCTGGGTATGAGCAGTTCTTC.

The CDR3 DNA follows: TGCGCCAGCAGCTTGGGACTAGCTAACTACGAGCAGTACTTC. Amino acid sequence: CASSLGLANYEQYF. The chain links TRBV5-1 to TRBJ2-7; 7 positions match TRBD2. The trim removed 0 bases at V and 3 bases at J, leaving 3 bases unmatched. CDR3 length: 14 amino acids. The germline V gene encodes CDR1 SGHRS and CDR2 YFSETQ. The full variable domain, completed using reference TRBV5-1 and TRBJ2-7, is KAGVTQTPRYLIKTRGQQVTLSCSPISGHRSVSWYQQTPGQGLQFLFEYFSETQRNKGNFPGRFSGRQFSNSRSEMNVSTLELGDSALYLCASSLGLANYEQYFGPGTRLTVT.

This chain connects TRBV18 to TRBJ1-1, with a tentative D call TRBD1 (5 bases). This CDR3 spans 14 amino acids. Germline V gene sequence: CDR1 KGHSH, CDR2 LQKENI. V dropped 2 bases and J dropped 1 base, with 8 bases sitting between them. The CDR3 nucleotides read TGTGCCAGCTCACCAACTGGGACGAACACTGAAGCTTTCTTT. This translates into CASSPTGTNTEAFF.

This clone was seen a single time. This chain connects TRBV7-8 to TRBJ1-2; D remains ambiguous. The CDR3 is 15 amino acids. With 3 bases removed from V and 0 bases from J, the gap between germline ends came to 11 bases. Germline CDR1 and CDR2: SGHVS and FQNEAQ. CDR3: CASSLNAEANYGYTF. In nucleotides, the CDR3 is TGTGCCAGCAGCTTGAATGCAGAGGCTAACTATGGCTACACCTTC.

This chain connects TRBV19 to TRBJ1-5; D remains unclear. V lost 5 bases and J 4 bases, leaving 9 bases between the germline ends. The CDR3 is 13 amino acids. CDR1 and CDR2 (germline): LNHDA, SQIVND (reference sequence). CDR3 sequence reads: CASSVGHNQPQHF. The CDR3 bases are TGTGCCAGTAGTGTAGGGCATAATCAGCCCCAGCATTTT.

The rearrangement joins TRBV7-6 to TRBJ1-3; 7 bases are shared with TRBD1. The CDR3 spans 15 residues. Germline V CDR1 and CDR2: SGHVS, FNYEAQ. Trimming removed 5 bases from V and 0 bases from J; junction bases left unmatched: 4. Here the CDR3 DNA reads TGTGCCAGCAGCCTCGGGACAGACTCTGGAAACACCATATATTTT. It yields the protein CASSLGTDSGNTIYF.

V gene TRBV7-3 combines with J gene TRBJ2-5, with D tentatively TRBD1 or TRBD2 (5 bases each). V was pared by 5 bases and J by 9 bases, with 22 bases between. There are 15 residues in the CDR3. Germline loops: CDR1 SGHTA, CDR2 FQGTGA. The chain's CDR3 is CASSPRGPDLSSQYF. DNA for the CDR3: TGTGCCAGCAGCCCCCGGGGACCTGACCTCTCGTCCCAGTACTTC.

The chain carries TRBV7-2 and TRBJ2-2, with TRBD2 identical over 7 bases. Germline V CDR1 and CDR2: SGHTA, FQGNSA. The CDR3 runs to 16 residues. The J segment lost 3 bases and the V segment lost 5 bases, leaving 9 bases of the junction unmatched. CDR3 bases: TGTGCCAGCAGCCCTTGGGGGGGAACTGACACCGGGGAGCTGTTTTTT. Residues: CASSPWGGTDTGELFF.